This T cell receptor beta chain emerged from a study of memory CD4+ T cells and cytomegalovirus serostatus. Generated by immunoSEQ multiplex PCR, the TCRdb table keeps only in-frame clones and is missing some. Of roughly 45,000 clones listed, roughly 79% are singletons. Single viable CD3+CD4+CD8-CD45RO+ cells were sorted as the memory CD4+ T cells. The sequence was obtained from an adult in good health and CMV-seronegative. The sample consisted of memory CD4+ T cells from blood.

The CDR3 DNA is TGTGCCAGCAGCTCGACAGGGGTAGCAGATACGCAGTATTTT. Translated, it gives CASSSTGVADTQYF. The chain is built from TRBV28 and TRBJ2-3; the match to TRBD1 covers 8 bases. CDR1 MDHEN and CDR2 SYDVKM come from the germline V gene. The CDR3 is made up of 14 amino acids. The trim removed 6 bases at V and 4 bases at J, leaving 6 bases unmatched.